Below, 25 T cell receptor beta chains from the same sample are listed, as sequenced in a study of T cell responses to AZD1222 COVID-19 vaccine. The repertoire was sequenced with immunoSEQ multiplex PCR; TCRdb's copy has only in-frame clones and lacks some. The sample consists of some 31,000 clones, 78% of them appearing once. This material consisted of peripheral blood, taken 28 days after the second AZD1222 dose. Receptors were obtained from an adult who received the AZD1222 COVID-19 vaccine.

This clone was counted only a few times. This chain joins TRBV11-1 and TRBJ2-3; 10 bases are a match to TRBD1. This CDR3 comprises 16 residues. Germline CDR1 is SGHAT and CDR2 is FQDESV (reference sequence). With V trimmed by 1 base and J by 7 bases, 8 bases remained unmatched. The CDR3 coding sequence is TGTGCCAGCAGCTTAGTTCCGACAGGGGGCATTTATACGCAGTATTTT. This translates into CASSLVPTGGIYTQYF.

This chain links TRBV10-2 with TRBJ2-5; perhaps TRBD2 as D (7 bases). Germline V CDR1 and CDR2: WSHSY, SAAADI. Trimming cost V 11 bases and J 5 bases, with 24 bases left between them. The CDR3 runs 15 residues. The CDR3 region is CASGEAGPRGETQYF. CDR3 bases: TGCGCCTCAGGGGAAGCGGGACCGCGGGGGGAGACCCAGTACTTC.

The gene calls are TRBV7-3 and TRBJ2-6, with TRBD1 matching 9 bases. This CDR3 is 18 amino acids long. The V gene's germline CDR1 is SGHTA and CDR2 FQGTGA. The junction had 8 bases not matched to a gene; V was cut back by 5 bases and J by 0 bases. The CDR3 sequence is CASSPSGQGSSGANVLTF. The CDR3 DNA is TGTGCCAGCAGCCCGTCCGGACAGGGGAGCTCTGGGGCCAACGTCCTGACTTTC. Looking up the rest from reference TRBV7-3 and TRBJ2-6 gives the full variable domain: GAGVSQTPSNKVTEKGKYVELRCDPISGHTALYWYRQSLGQGPEFLIYFQGTGAADDSGLPNDRFFAVRPEGSVSTLKIQRTERGDSAVYLCASSPSGQGSSGANVLTFGAGSRLTVL.

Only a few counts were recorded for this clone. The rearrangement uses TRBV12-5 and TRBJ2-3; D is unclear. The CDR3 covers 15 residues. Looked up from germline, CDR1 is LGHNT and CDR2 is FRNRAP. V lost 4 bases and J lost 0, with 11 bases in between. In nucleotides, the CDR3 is TGTGCTAGTGGTTCCCTATGGGTCAGCACAGATACGCAGTATTTT. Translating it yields CASGSLWVSTDTQYF.

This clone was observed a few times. The CDR3 region is CASSLGQGFGYTF. The CDR3 nucleotides read TGTGCCAGCAGTTTAGGACAGGGGTTTGGCTACACCTTC. The chain uses TRBV12-3 or TRBV12-4 and TRBJ1-2, with TRBD1 matching over 8 bases. The V segment lost 1 base and the J segment 7 bases; nucleotides outside the gene matches: 2. The CDR3 runs 13 residues.

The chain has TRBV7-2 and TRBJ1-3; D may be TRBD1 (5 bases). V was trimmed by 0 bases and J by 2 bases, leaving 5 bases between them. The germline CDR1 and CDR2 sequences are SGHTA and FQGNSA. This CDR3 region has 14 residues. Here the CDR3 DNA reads TGTGCCAGCAGCTTAGCGGGGGCTGGAAACACCATATATTTT. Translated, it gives CASSLAGAGNTIYF. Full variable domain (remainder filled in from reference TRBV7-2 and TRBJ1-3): GAGVSQSPSNKVTEKGKDVELRCDPISGHTALYWYRQSLGQGLEFLIYFQGNSAPDKSGLPSDRFSAERTGGSVSTLTIQRTQQEDSAVYLCASSLAGAGNTIYFGEGSWLTVV.

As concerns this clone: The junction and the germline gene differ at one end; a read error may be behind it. The CDR3 nucleotides are TGTGCCAGCAGTTACCGCCGGGACTCCCCCTTTCAGTGCTTC. Translating gives CASSYRRDSPFQCF. The chain couples TRBV6-6 to TRBJ2-7, with D tentatively TRBD2 (6 bases). Germline loops: CDR1 MNHNY, CDR2 SVGAGI (reference sequence). The CDR3 contains 14 residues.

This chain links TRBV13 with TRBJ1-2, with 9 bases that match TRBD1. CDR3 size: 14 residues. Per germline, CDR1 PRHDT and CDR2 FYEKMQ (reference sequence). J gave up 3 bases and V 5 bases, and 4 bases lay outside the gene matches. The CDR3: CASSHDRGDYGYTF. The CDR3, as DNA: TGTGCCAGCAGCCATGACAGGGGGGACTATGGCTACACCTTC.

This chain's CDR3 is CASSNPGGGEQYV. CDR3 coding DNA: TGTGCCAGCAGCAACCCTGGGGGTGGCGAGCAGTACGTC. J is TRBJ2-7 and V is TRBV7-8; D might be TRBD1 or TRBD2, each matching 5 bases. The CDR3 has 13 amino acids. Germline V gene lookup returns CDR1 SGHVS and CDR2 FQNEAQ. The germline V and J ends were trimmed by 5 bases and 6 bases, with 14 bases remaining between them.

This CDR3 reads CASSATGTGGVRVYGYTF. The CDR3 DNA reads TGTGCCAGCAGTGCAACCGGGACAGGGGGCGTTCGGGTCTATGGCTACACCTTC. J is TRBJ1-2 and V is TRBV28; 12 bases match TRBD1. CDR3 size: 18 residues. The trim removed 5 bases at V and 4 bases at J, leaving 14 bases unmatched. Germline lookup yields CDR1 MDHEN and CDR2 SYDVKM.

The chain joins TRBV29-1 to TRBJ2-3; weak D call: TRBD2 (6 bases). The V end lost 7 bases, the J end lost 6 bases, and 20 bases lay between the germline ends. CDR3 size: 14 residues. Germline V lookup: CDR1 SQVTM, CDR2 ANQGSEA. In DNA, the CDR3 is TGCAGCGCAAACGGGCCCGGAGGAGGGGATACGCAGTATTTT. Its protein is CSANGPGGGDTQYF.

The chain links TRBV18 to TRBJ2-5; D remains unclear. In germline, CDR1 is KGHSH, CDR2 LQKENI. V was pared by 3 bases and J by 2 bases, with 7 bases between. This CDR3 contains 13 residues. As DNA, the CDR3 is TGTGCCAGCTCACCGGGTGCACAAGAGACCCAGTACTTC. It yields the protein CASSPGAQETQYF.

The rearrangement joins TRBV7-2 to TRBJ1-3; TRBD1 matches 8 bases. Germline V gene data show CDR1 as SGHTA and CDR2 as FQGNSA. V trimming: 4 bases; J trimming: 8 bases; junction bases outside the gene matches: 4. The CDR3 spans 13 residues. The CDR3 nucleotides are TGTGCCAGCAGCTCCGGACAGGGAGACACCATATATTTT. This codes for CASSSGQGDTIYF.

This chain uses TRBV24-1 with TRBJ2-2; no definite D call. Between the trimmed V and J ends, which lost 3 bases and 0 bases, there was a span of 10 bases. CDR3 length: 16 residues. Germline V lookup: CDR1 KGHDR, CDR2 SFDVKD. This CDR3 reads CATSDGGAANTGELFF. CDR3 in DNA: TGTGCCACCAGTGATGGTGGAGCAGCGAACACCGGGGAGCTGTTTTTT.

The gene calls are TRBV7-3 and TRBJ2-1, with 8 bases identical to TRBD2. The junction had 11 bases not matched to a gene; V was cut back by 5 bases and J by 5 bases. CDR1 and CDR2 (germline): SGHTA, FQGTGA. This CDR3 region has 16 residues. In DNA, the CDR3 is TGTGCCAGCAGCCAGAGCGGGAGAGTGGGAGACAATGAGCAGTTCTTC. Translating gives CASSQSGRVGDNEQFF.

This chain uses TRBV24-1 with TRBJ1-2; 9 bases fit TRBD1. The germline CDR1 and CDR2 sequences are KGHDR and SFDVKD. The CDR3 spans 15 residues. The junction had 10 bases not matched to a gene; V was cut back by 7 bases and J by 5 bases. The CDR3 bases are TGTGCCACCAGCGGCGGGGACAGGGCGGGGTATGGCTACACCTTC. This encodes CATSGGDRAGYGYTF.

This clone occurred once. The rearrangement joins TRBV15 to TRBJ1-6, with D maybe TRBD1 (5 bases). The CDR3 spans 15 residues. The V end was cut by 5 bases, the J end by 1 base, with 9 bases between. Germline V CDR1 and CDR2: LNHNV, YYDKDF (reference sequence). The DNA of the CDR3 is TGTGCCACCAGCCGGGACGCTTCCTATAATTCACCCCTCCACTTT. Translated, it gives CATSRDASYNSPLHF.

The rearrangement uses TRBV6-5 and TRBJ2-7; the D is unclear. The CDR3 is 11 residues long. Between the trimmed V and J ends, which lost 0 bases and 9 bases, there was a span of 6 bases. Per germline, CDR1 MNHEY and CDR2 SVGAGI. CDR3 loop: CASSYSAVQYF. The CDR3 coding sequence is TGTGCCAGCAGTTACTCCGCGGTGCAGTACTTC.

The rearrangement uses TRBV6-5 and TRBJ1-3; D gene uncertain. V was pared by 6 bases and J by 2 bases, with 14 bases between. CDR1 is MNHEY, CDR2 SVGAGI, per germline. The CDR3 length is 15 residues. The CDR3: CASSAILTPGNTIYF. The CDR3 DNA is TGTGCCAGCAGCGCGATCCTCACGCCTGGAAACACCATATATTTT.

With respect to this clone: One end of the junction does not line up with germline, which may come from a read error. The DNA for the CDR3 is TGTGCCAGCAGTGAACTGACAGGGGGAAGACTGGGATGGATCTTC. Translating it yields CASSELTGGRLGWIF. The chain recombines TRBV6-4 with TRBJ2-1; 9 bases map to TRBD1. The length of the CDR3 is 15 residues. Germline loops: CDR1 MRHNA, CDR2 SNTAGT.

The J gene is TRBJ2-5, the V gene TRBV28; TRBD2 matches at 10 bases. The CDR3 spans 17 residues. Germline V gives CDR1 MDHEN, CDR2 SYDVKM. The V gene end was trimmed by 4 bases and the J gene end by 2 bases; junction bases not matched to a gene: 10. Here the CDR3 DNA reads TGTGCCAGCAGTTCAGCGGGAGGGCCGTCAGTACAAGAGACCCAGTACTTC. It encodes CASSSAGGPSVQETQYF.

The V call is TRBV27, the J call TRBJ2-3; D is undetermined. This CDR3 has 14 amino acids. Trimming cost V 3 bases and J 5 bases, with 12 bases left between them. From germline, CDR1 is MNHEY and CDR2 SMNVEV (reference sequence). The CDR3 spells CASSFKQMGDTQYF. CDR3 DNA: TGTGCCAGCAGTTTTAAGCAGATGGGAGATACGCAGTATTTT.

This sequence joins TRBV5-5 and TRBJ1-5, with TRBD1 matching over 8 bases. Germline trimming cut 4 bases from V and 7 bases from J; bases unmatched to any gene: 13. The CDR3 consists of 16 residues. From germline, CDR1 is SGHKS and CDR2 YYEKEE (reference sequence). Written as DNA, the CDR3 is TGTGCCAGCAGCAATACCGGGACAGGCGTTGAGCAGCCCCAGCATTTT. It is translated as CASSNTGTGVEQPQHF.

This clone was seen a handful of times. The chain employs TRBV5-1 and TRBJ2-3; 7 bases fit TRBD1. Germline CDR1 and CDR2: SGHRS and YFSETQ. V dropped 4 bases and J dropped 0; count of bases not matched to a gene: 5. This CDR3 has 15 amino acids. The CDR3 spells CASSPGQTSTDTQYF. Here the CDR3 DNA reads TGCGCCAGCAGCCCGGGACAGACTAGCACAGATACGCAGTATTTT.

CDR3 DNA: TGTGCCAGCAGCTTTAACAGGGGGTCTGGGGCCAACGTCCTGACTTTC. Encoded protein: CASSFNRGSGANVLTF. V is TRBV5-4 and J is TRBJ2-6; 8 bases agree with TRBD1. The germline V gene has CDR1 SGHNT and CDR2 YYREEE (reference sequence). This CDR3 region has 16 residues. V lost 2 bases and J lost 1; bases outside the gene matches: 2. Looking up the rest from reference TRBV5-4 and TRBJ2-6 gives the full variable domain: ETGVTQSPTHLIKTRGQQVTLRCSSQSGHNTVSWYQQALGQGPQFIFQYYREEENGRGNFPPRFSGLQFPNYSSELNVNALELDDSALYLCASSFNRGSGANVLTFGAGSRLTVL.